This TCR beta chain stems from a study of blood T cells in healthy people across ages. CDR1 and CDR2 (germline): DFQATT, SNEGSKA (reference sequence). Trimming pared 0 bases from V and 0 bases from J, leaving 9 bases between. This CDR3 is built from 14 residues. It was with a sample-barcoded 5' primer and a J-beta primer mix that a second PCR of roughly 6 to 11 cycles was run. Each cDNA was tagged by a template-switch adaptor containing 12 random nucleotides. MiXCR was run by TCRdb on the 5' RACE reads, yielding one entry per CDR3 protein. The sample has some 1.5 million distinct CDR3 sequences; under 55% are singletons. Donors were systemically healthy Caucasian individuals from Russia aged about 6 to 90 years.

V and J are TRBV20-1 and TRBJ2-7; D is unresolved. The sample consisted of blood. The sequence came from a woman aged 18-30 years in good health. CDR3 bases: TGCAGTGCTAGAGATCATGTTAGCTCCTACGAGCAGTACTTC. Protein sequence: CSARDHVSSYEQYF.